This T cell receptor (beta chain) was captured by sequencing in a study of cytomegalovirus exposure and HLA in healthy donors. Notes on the study in general: In vitro assays verified that three CMV-associated chains recognized CMV antigens specifically.

Worth noting for this clone: Its antigen remains unknown.

The PCR used 60 Vbeta and 13 Jbeta primers. Source study methods: Per a later analysis, the number of unique TCR beta chains was roughly 87 million, of which about 11 million were shared. Repertoires were generated with immunoSEQ multiplex PCR, while TCRdb's copy carries only in-frame clones and drops some. That table furnishes V, J and clone size, whereas the DNA furnished D and trimming. The table records a few hundred thousand clones, 80% to 90% of them present only once. CDR3 length: 13 residues. Germline loops: CDR1 SGHRS, CDR2 YFSETQ. V lost 3 bases to trimming and J lost 12 bases; unmatched junction nucleotides: 9.

The rearrangement links TRBV5-1 to TRBJ2-1; 7 bases are shared with TRBD2. The specimen was PBMCs. The TCR originated in a man aged 30-40 years in good health and CMV-seronegative. CDR3 region: CASSSGGIGVQFF. CDR3 bases: TGCGCCAGCAGCTCGGGGGGTATAGGGGTGCAGTTCTTC.